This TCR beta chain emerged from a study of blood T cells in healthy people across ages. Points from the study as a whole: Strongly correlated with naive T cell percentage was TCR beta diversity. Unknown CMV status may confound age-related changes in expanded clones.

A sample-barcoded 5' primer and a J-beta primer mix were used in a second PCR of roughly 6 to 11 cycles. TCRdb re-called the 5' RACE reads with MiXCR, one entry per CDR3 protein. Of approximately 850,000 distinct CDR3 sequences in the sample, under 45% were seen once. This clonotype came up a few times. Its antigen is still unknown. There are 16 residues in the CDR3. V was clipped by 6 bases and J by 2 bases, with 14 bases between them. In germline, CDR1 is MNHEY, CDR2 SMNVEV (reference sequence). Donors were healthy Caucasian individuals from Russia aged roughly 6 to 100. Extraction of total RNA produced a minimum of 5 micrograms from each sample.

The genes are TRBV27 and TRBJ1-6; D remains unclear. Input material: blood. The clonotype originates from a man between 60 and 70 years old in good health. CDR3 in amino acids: CASSCSVLAYNSPLHF. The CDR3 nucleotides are TGTGCCAGCAGCTGCTCAGTCTTGGCCTATAATTCACCCCTCCACTTT.